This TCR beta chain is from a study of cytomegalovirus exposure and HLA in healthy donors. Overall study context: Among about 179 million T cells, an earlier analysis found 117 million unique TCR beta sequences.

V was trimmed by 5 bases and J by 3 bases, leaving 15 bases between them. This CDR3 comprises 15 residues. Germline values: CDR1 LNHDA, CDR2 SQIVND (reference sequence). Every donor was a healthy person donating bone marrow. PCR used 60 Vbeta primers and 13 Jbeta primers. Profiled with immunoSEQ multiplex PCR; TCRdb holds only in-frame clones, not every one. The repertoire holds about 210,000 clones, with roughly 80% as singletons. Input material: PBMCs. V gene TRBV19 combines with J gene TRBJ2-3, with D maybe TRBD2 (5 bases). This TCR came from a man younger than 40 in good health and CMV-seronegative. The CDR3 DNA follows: TGTGCCAGTAGTGGTGGGATTTCGGGGACAGATACGCAGTATTTT. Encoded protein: CASSGGISGTDTQYF. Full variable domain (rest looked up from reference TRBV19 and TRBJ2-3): DGGITQSPKYLFRKEGQNVTLSCEQNLNHDAMYWYRQDPGQGLRLIYYSQIVNDFQKGDIAEGYSVSREKKESFPLTVTSAQKNPTAFYLCASSGGISGTDTQYFGPGTRLTVL.